Shown below are 18 T cell receptor beta chains from a single sample sequenced in a study of shared clonotypes between healthy human individuals. Generated by immunoSEQ multiplex PCR, the TCRdb table keeps only in-frame clones and is missing some. Here the sample spans about 640,000 clones, 55% to 75% being singletons. What was sequenced was memory CD4+ T cells sorted from blood. Subset reported: CD45RA-negative fraction. The receptors shown here come from a young woman in good health.

This clone was found a few times. The chain uses TRBV7-9 and TRBJ1-3; no clear D. CDR3 length: 14 amino acids. Deletions cut 8 bases from V and 3 bases from J, with 14 bases between. Germline CDR1 and CDR2: SEHNR and FQNEAQ (reference sequence). CDR3 residues: CASRAGVYGNTIYF. The DNA of the CDR3 is TGTGCCAGCCGGGCCGGGGTTTATGGAAACACCATATATTTT. Full variable domain (remainder filled in from reference TRBV7-9 and TRBJ1-3): DTGVSQNPRHKITKRGQNVTFRCDPISEHNRLYWYRQTLGQGPEFLTYFQNEAQLEKSRLLSDRFSAERPKGSFSTLEIQRTEQGDSAMYLCASRAGVYGNTIYFGEGSWLTVV.

The chain combines TRBV2 with TRBJ2-1; 8 bases map to TRBD2. The CDR3 loop spans 15 amino acids. CDR1 is SNHLY, CDR2 FYNNEI, per germline. The junction had 7 bases not matched to a gene; V was cut back by 3 bases and J by 6 bases. The CDR3 protein is CASSEDSGIFNEQFF. CDR3 in DNA: TGTGCCAGCAGTGAGGATAGCGGGATCTTCAATGAGCAGTTCTTC.

This chain connects TRBV5-1 to TRBJ1-1; 7 positions agree with TRBD1. Germline V gene sequence: CDR1 SGHRS, CDR2 YFSETQ. This CDR3 spans 13 amino acids. V lost 4 bases and J lost 2; bases outside the gene matches: 2. Here the CDR3 DNA reads TGCGCCAGCAGCGGGGACAGTAACACTGAAGCTTTCTTT. Translating it yields CASSGDSNTEAFF.

V gene TRBV7-7 combines with J gene TRBJ2-1, with unresolved D. The germline gives CDR1 SSHAT, CDR2 FNYEAQ (reference sequence). The CDR3 contains 13 residues. Trimming took 0 bases from V and 4 from J, leaving 4 bases between them. CDR3 residues: CASSLARYNEQFF. CDR3 nucleotides: TGTGCCAGCAGCTTAGCTAGGTACAATGAGCAGTTCTTC.

This CDR3 reads CASSLNLAVVSYEQYF. CDR3 in DNA: TGTGCCAGCAGTCTAAACCTAGCGGTGGTCTCCTACGAGCAGTACTTC. The chain couples TRBV28 to TRBJ2-7, with 7 positions matching TRBD2. The V gene end was trimmed by 5 bases and the J gene end by 0 bases; junction bases not matched to a gene: 10. Germline CDR1 reads MDHEN; CDR2 reads SYDVKM. This CDR3 is built from 16 residues.

The chain has TRBV6-5 and TRBJ2-7, with 10 bases lining up with TRBD1. The CDR3 runs 15 residues. Germline CDR1 MNHEY, CDR2 SVGAGI. The J segment lost 2 bases and the V segment lost 10 bases, leaving 11 bases of the junction unmatched. Written as DNA, the CDR3 is TGTGCCATCAGCGACAGGGGGCTAACCGCCTACGAGCAGTACTTC. This gives the protein CAISDRGLTAYEQYF.

V usage is TRBV9 and J usage is TRBJ2-2; D unresolved. V was cut by 0 bases and J by 0 bases, with 12 bases left in between. CDR1 is SGDLS and CDR2 is YYNGEE in the germline V gene. CDR3 length: 17 residues. The CDR3 nucleotides are TGTGCCAGCAGCGTAGGAACAGACCCCGCGAACACCGGGGAGCTGTTTTTT. Translating it yields CASSVGTDPANTGELFF.

The V call is TRBV2, the J call TRBJ2-5; no reliable D call. The V end lost 1 base, the J end lost 7 bases, and 10 bases lay between the germline ends. This CDR3 is built from 13 residues. CDR1 is SNHLY, CDR2 FYNNEI, per germline. CDR3 residues: CASSEDSYGTQYF. CDR3 DNA: TGTGCCAGCAGTGAAGACAGCTATGGGACCCAGTACTTC.

This clone was seen a few times. The rearrangement links TRBV30 to TRBJ2-2, with 16 bases identical to TRBD2. J gave up 6 bases and V 1 base, and 2 bases lay outside the gene matches. The CDR3 has 16 residues. CDR1 is GTSNPN and CDR2 is SVGIG in the germline V gene (reference sequence). The CDR3 here is CAWSGGLAGGPGELFF. The CDR3 DNA reads TGTGCCTGGAGTGGGGGACTAGCGGGAGGGCCCGGGGAGCTGTTTTTT.

This chain connects TRBV5-6 to TRBJ1-2, with 8 bases fitting TRBD1. Germline CDR1 reads SGHDT; CDR2 reads YYEEEE. V lost 0 bases and J lost 8; bases outside the gene matches: 9. The CDR3 extends over 15 amino acids. The CDR3 reads CASSLVGRGRLGYTF. The CDR3 DNA follows: TGTGCCAGCAGCTTGGTTGGCAGGGGGCGTTTGGGCTACACCTTC.

The sample holds a few counts of this clone. The rearrangement joins TRBV5-4 to TRBJ2-7, with 7 bases fitting TRBD2. The CDR3 runs 15 residues. The germline CDR1 and CDR2 sequences are SGHNT and YYREEE (reference sequence). The V and J ends lost 2 bases and 2 bases, in that order; junction bases with no gene match: 7. DNA for the CDR3: TGTGCCAGCAGCTTCCGAAGCGGGACCCCCTACGAGCAGTACTTC. Residues: CASSFRSGTPYEQYF.

V is TRBV11-2 and J is TRBJ2-5, with TRBD2 identical over 9 bases. Germline values: CDR1 SGHAT, CDR2 FQNNGV. Losses at the gene ends were 4 bases for V and 5 bases for J; bases not matched to a gene: 8. The CDR3 length is 15 residues. CDR3 loop: CASSSRTSVWETQYF. The CDR3 DNA follows: TGTGCCAGCAGCTCCAGGACTAGCGTTTGGGAGACCCAGTACTTC.

This clone was observed a handful of times. This chain joins TRBV5-1 and TRBJ2-5, with D unclear. The CDR3 sequence is 14 residues long. Germline values: CDR1 SGHRS, CDR2 YFSETQ. V lost 2 bases to trimming and J lost 2 bases, with 10 bases between them. CDR3 sequence reads: CASSFNSPQETQYF. The DNA of the CDR3 is TGCGCCAGCAGCTTTAATAGCCCGCAAGAGACCCAGTACTTC.

This chain connects TRBV18 to TRBJ2-3, with 12 nucleotides matching TRBD2. V lost 4 bases and J lost 2; bases outside the gene matches: 1. CDR3 length: 15 amino acids. Germline loops: CDR1 KGHSH, CDR2 LQKENI. CDR3 coding DNA: TGTGCCAGCTCACGACTAGCGGGAGCCACAGATACGCAGTATTTT. Its translation: CASSRLAGATDTQYF.

The V and J genes are TRBV28 and TRBJ2-7; no clear D gene. The CDR3 is 14 amino acids. V lost 8 bases, J lost 2 bases, and 16 bases lay in between. Germline values: CDR1 MDHEN, CDR2 SYDVKM. The CDR3 reads CASQEELITYEQYF. CDR3 nucleotide sequence: TGTGCCAGCCAAGAGGAACTCATAACCTACGAGCAGTACTTC.

Worth noting for this clone: Other DNA sequences of this sample code for an identical CDR3. This chain uses TRBV5-1 with TRBJ2-2, with D unresolved. The CDR3 is made up of 13 amino acids. Germline V gives CDR1 SGHRS, CDR2 YFSETQ. The V end was cut by 0 bases, the J end by 5 bases, with 5 bases between. The CDR3 DNA reads as TGCGCCAGCAGCTTGGCTGGGACCGGGGAGCTGTTTTTT. This encodes CASSLAGTGELFF.

This clone showed up many times. The chain employs TRBV7-6 and TRBJ1-1; perhaps TRBD1 as D (5 bases). CDR1 and CDR2 (germline): SGHVS, FNYEAQ. The CDR3 spans 13 residues. The V and J ends lost 3 bases and 1 base respectively, with 6 bases between them. CDR3 in DNA: TGTGCCAGCAGCTTGGACAAGAACACTGAAGCTTTCTTT. Protein: CASSLDKNTEAFF.

This clone came up once. Different DNA sequences within this sample yield the same CDR3. The V and J genes are TRBV5-1 and TRBJ2-1; D ambiguous. Germline CDR1 reads SGHRS; CDR2 reads YFSETQ. V lost 0 bases, J lost 3 bases, and 4 bases lay in between. This CDR3 comprises 13 residues. The DNA for the CDR3 is TGCGCCAGCAGCTTGGGAGACTACAATGAGCAGTTCTTC. Amino acids: CASSLGDYNEQFF.